Each of the 6 T cell receptor beta chains below was sequenced from the same sample in a study of CD8+ T cells in alopecia areata. Investigators isolated RNA and reverse transcribed it into cDNA to act as the sequencing template. The data were produced by immunoSEQ multiplex PCR, yet TCRdb's version contains in-frame clones alone and is incomplete. The sample yields more than 150,000 clones, roughly three fifths seen once. The treatment is: oral pan-JAK inhibitor, 5-10 mg twice daily. The sequencing used CD8+ T cells sorted from blood, collected at week 24, from a patient treated with tofacitinib. The origin of the receptors is a human donor with alopecia areata.

The chain joins TRBV15 to TRBJ1-5, with D possibly TRBD1 on 5 matching bases. CDR1 is LNHNV, CDR2 YYDKDF, per germline (reference sequence). The V gene lost 2 bases and the J gene lost 4 bases, with 15 bases spanning the gap. The CDR3 is 16 residues long. Here the CDR3 DNA reads TGTGCCACCAGCAGACAACGTGTAGGGGCTAATCAGCCCCAGCATTTT. Translated, it gives CATSRQRVGANQPQHF.

The V gene is TRBV9, the J gene TRBJ2-7, with 7 positions matching TRBD1. The CDR3 loop spans 14 amino acids. Trimming took 3 bases from V and 3 from J; bases not matched to a gene: 6. In germline, CDR1 is SGDLS, CDR2 YYNGEE. The CDR3 bases are TGTGCCAGCAGCGAACAGGGGTCGAGCTACGAGCAGTACTTC. Translating gives CASSEQGSSYEQYF.

The CDR3 spells CASSSGVGELFF. The CDR3 nucleotides read TGTGCCAGCAGTTCCGGGGTTGGGGAGCTGTTTTTT. V and J are TRBV27 and TRBJ2-2, with D possibly matching TRBD2 (5 bases). Germline lookup yields CDR1 MNHEY and CDR2 SMNVEV (reference sequence). Between the trimmed V and J ends, which lost 4 bases and 8 bases, there was a span of 8 bases. The CDR3 runs to 12 residues.

The V gene is TRBV5-1, the J gene TRBJ2-7, with D tentatively TRBD1 (6 bases). CDR1 is SGHRS, CDR2 YFSETQ, per germline. V shed 6 bases and J shed 2 bases, with 15 bases lying between them. The CDR3 covers 14 residues. The CDR3 loop reads CASKERDRTYEQYF. For the CDR3, the DNA is TGCGCCAGCAAGGAAAGAGACAGGACCTACGAGCAGTACTTC.

The chain recombines TRBV30 with TRBJ1-2; D is ambiguous. CDR1 is GTSNPN and CDR2 is SVGIG in the germline V gene (reference sequence). Between the trimmed V and J ends, which lost 2 bases and 7 bases, there was a span of 5 bases. CDR3 length equals 10 residues. CDR3 loop: CAWSPGGYTF. As DNA, the CDR3 is TGTGCCTGGAGTCCGGGTGGCTACACCTTC.

This clone has only one observation. This sequence joins TRBV4-2 and TRBJ2-6, with D hard to call. CDR1 is LGHNA and CDR2 is YNFKEQ in the germline V gene. The CDR3 is 19 amino acids. Trimming pared 0 bases from V and 0 bases from J, leaving 15 bases between. The CDR3 DNA reads TGTGCCAGCAGCCAAGATACTTCACCACCCAGCTCTGGGGCCAACGTCCTGACTTTC. Amino acid sequence: CASSQDTSPPSSGANVLTF.